This T cell receptor (beta chain) was identified during a study of blood T cell repertoires in COVID-19. Across the study: Italy, Spain and the United States were the sources of the convalescent and acute COVID-19 samples. The cDNA or gDNA used as material had been derived from T cells, B-cell-depleted T cells, or PBMCs.

As originally analysed: It was from reference gene primer amplification that nucleated cell counts were estimated. Profiling relied on immunoSEQ multiplex PCR, and the TCRdb table lists in-frame clones only, not all of them. V, J and clone size are those of that table, while D and trimming were read from the DNA. This sample yields about 65,000 clones, of which over 70% are seen a single time; about 29% belongs to the top ten. The germline V gene has CDR1 SQVTM and CDR2 ANQGSEA. This CDR3 comprises 14 residues. V shed 4 bases, J shed 7 bases, and the junction held 10 bases outside the gene matches. This rearrangement joins TRBV29-1 to TRBJ2-5; the match to TRBD1 covers 9 bases. The material sequenced was peripheral blood. This clonotype was sampled from a human donor in a cohort sampled during active COVID-19. The CDR3 nucleotides read TGCAGCGTTGGGGGGACAGGGACCTTCGGGACCCAGTACTTC. This sequence encodes CSVGGTGTFGTQYF.